The entry that follows covers one T cell receptor (beta chain) sequence. Antigen unknown. A read error may account for a junction end that differs from germline. This entry belongs to a study of cytomegalovirus exposure and HLA in healthy donors. General study findings and limits: Specificity for CMV antigens was confirmed in vitro for a few of the CMV-associated chains. In a later analysis, first-cohort TCR clusters were found to tend to co-occur in the 120 or so validation repertoires.

Germline V gives CDR1 SSHAT, CDR2 FNYEAQ (reference sequence). The CDR3 covers 14 residues. Produced via immunoSEQ multiplex PCR; TCRdb's table is partial and in-frame only. The sample has some 73,000 clones; 70% to 90% are singletons. The receptor was derived from a woman between 18 and 29 years old in good health and CMV-seropositive. The chain joins TRBV7-7 to TRBJ2-1; possibly TRBD2 for D (5 bases). The sequenced material came from PBMCs. The CDR3 DNA reads TGTGCTAGCAGCCCTGTCGAGCGGTACAATGAGCAGTTCTTC. This gives the protein CASSPVERYNEQFF.